A selection of T cell receptor beta chains follows, all from one sample in a study of naive and memory T cell subsets. TCRdb recomputed calls from the UMI-ligation and nested PCR reads with MiXCR, one row per CDR3 protein. The sample lists over 130,000 distinct CDR3 sequences; under 25% were seen once. Material for sequencing was naive CD8+ T cells from blood. Receptor source: a human donor in good health. The conserved cysteine and the conserved F or W are not part of the CDR3 here. D genes are given only for firm matches.

>TRBV20-1|TRBD1
SARRQGSGNTIY
>TRBV28|TRBD1
ASSSGQGWETQY
>TRBV28|NA
ASSPWKEISYNEQF
>TRBV29-1|TRBD1
SVVGQGGLKDIQY
>TRBV27|NA
ASSPYTDTQY
>TRBV28|NA
ASVPGNNQPQH
>TRBV5-6|NA
ASSLEGGTEAF
>TRBV20-1|NA
SAREAGDEVGQY
>TRBV12-3/TRBV12-4|NA
ASSPDLDQPQH
>TRBV5-1|NA
ASSLFRSAKNIQY
>TRBV3-1|NA
ASEPQQGQWTEAF
>TRBV20-1|NA
SAAQGLVYDEQY
>TRBV5-1|NA
ASSTAEYLYNEQF
>TRBV12-3/TRBV12-4|NA
ASSLTLWDEQF
>TRBV2|NA
ASIPSVIDTQY
>TRBV6-2/TRBV6-3|TRBD1
ASSTGTGGRQPQH
>TRBV28|NA
ASSPVGDLYNEQF
>TRBV27|NA
ASSLGAGDTQY
>TRBV20-1|TRBD2
SAREWREWMGDTQY
>TRBV6-5|TRBD1
ASSYGTGLDYGYT
>TRBV6-2/TRBV6-3|NA
ASRGDRGDYSNQPQH
>TRBV27|TRBD2
ASSSQTSGVYEQY
>TRBV20-1|TRBD2
SARPTSEADTQY